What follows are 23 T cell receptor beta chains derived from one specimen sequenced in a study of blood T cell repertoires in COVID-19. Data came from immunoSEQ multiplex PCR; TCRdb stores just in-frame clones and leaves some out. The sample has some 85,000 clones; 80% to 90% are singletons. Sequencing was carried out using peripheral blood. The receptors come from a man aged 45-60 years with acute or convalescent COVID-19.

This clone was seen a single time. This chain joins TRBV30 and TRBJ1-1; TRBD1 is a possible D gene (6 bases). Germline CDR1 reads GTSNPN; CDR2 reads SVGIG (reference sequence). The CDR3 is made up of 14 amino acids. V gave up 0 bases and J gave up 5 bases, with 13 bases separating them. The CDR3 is CAWSVLTGMTEAFF. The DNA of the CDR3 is TGTGCCTGGAGTGTACTGACAGGAATGACTGAAGCTTTCTTT.

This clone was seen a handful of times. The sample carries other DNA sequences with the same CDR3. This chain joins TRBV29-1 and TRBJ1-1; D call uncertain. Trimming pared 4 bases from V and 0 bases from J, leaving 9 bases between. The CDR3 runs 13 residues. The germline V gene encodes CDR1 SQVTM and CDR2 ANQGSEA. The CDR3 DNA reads TGCAGCGTTGGAGGAGGCATGAACACTGAAGCTTTCTTT. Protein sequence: CSVGGGMNTEAFF.

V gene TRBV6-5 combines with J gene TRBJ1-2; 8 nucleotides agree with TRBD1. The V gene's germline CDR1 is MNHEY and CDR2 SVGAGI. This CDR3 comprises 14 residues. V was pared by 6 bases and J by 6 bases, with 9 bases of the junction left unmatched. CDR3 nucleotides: TGTGCCAGCAGAGCCGCAGACAGGGGCCATGGCTACACCTTC. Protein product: CASRAADRGHGYTF.

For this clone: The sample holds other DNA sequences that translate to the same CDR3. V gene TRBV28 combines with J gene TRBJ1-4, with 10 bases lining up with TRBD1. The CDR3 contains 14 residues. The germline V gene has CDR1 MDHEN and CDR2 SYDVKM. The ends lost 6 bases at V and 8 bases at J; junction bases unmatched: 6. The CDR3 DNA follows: TGTGCCAGCAGCCTCGACAGGGGGCGGGAAAAACTGTTTTTT. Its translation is CASSLDRGREKLFF.

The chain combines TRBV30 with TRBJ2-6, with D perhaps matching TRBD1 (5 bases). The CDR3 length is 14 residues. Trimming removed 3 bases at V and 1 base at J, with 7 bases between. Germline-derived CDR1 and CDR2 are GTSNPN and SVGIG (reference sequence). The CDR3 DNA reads TGTGCCTGGAGGGGGCAGTCTGGGGCCAACGTCCTGACTTTC. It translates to CAWRGQSGANVLTF.

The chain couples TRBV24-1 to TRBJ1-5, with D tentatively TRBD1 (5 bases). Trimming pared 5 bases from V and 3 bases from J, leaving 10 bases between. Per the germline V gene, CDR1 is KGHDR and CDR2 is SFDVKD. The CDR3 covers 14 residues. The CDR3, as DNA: TGTGCCACCAGTGCCGGACAACCCAATCAGCCCCAGCATTTT. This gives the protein CATSAGQPNQPQHF.

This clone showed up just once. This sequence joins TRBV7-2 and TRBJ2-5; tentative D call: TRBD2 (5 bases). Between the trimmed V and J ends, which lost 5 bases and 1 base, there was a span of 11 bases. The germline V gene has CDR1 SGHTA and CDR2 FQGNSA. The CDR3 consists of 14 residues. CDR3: CASSRYRGQETQYF. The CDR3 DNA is TGTGCCAGCAGCAGATATCGGGGCCAAGAGACCCAGTACTTC.

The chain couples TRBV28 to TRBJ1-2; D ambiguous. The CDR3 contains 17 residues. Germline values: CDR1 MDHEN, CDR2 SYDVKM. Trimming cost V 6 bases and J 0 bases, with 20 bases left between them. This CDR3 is CASSSGGRQSANYGYTF. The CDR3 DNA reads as TGTGCCAGCAGCTCCGGTGGCAGGCAGTCTGCTAACTATGGCTACACCTTC.

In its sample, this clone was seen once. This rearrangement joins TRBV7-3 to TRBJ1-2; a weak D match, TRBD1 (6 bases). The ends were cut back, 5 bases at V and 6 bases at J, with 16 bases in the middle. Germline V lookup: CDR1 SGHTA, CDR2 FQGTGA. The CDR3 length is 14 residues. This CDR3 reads CASSQGGGLDGYTF. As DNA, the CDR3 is TGTGCCAGCAGCCAAGGGGGAGGGTTAGATGGCTACACCTTC.

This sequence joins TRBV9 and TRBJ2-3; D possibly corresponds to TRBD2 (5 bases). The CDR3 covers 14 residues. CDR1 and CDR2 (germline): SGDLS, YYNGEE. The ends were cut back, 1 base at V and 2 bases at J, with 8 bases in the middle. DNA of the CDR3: TGTGCCAGCAGCGTACGGGGAGACACAGATACGCAGTATTTT. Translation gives CASSVRGDTDTQYF.

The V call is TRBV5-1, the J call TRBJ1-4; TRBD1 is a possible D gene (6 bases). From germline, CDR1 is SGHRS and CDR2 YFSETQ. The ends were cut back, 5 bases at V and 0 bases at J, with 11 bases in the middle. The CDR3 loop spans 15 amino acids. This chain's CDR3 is CASRTGPSTNEKLFF. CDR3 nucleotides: TGCGCCAGCAGAACAGGGCCTTCAACTAATGAAAAACTGTTTTTT. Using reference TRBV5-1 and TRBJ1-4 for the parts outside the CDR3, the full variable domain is KAGVTQTPRYLIKTRGQQVTLSCSPISGHRSVSWYQQTPGQGLQFLFEYFSETQRNKGNFPGRFSGRQFSNSRSEMNVSTLELGDSALYLCASRTGPSTNEKLFFGSGTQLSVL.

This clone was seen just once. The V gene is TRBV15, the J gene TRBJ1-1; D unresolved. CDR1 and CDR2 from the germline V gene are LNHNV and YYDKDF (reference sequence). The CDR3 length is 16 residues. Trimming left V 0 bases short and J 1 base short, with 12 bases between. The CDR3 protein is CATSRDVTLKNTEAFF. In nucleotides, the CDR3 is TGTGCCACCAGCAGAGATGTGACTCTGAAGAACACTGAAGCTTTCTTT.

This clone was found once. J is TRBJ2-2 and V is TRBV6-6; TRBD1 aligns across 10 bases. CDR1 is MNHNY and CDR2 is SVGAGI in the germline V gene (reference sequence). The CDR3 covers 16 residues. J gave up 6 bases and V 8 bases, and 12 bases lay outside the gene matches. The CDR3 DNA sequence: TGTGCCAGCTCGACCCCGGGGACAGGGGTTCCCGGGGAGCTGTTTTTT. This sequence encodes CASSTPGTGVPGELFF.

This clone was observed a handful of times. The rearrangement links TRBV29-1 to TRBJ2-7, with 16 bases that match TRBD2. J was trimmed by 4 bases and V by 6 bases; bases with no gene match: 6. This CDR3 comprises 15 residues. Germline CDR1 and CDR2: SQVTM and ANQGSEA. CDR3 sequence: CSVSGTSGGAYEQYF. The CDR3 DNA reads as TGCAGCGTCTCCGGGACTAGCGGGGGGGCTTACGAGCAGTACTTC.

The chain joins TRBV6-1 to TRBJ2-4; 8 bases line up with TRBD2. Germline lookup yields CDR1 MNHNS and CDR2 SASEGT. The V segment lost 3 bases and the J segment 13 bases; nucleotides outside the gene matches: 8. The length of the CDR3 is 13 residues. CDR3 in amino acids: CASSESGGVRQYF. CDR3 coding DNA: TGTGCCAGCAGTGAGAGCGGGGGCGTCCGCCAGTACTTC.

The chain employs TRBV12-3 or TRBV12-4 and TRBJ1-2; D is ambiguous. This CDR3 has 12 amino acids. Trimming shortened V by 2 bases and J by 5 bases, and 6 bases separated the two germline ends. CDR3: CASSLSDYGYTF. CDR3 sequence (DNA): TGTGCCAGCAGTTTAAGCGATTATGGCTACACCTTC.

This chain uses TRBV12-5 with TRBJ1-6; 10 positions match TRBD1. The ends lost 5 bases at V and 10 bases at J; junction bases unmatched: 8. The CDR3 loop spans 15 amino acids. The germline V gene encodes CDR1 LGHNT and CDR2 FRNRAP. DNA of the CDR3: TGTGCTAGTGGTCATGGGACAGGGGCATTATCACCCCTCCACTTT. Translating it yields CASGHGTGALSPLHF. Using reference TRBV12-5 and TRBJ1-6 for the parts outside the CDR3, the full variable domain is DARVTQTPRHKVTEMGQEVTMRCQPILGHNTVFWYRQTMMQGLELLAYFRNRAPLDDSGMPKDRFSAEMPDATLATLKIQPSEPRDSAVYFCASGHGTGALSPLHFGNGTRLTVT.

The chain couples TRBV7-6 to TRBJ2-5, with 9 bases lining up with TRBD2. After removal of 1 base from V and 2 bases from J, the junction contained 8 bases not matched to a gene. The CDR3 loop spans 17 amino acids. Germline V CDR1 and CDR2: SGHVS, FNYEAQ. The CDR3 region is CASSLVITAGGQETQYF. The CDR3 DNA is TGTGCCAGCAGCTTAGTGATCACAGCGGGGGGTCAAGAGACCCAGTACTTC.

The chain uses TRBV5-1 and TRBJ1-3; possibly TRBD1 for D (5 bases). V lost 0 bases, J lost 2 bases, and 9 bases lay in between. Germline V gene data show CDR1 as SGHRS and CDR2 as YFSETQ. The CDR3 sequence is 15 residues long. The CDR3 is CASSLGGDPGNTIYF. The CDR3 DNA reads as TGCGCCAGCAGCTTGGGGGGGGACCCTGGAAACACCATATATTTT.

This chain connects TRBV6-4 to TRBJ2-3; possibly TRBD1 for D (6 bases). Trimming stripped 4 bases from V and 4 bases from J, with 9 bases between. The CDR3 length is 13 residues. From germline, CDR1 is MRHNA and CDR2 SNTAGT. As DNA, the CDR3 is TGTGCCAGCAGTGCCCAGGGGCCAGATACGCAGTATTTT. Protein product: CASSAQGPDTQYF.

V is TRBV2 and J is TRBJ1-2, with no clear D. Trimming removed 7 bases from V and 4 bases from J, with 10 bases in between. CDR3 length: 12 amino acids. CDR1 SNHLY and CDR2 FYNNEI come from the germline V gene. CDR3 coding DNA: TGTGCCAGCAACCCGAGGTCCTATGGCTACACCTTC. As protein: CASNPRSYGYTF.

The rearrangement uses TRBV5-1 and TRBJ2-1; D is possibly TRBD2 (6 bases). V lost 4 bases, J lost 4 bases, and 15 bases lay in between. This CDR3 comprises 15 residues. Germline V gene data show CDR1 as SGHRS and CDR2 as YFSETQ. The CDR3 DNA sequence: TGCGCCAGCAGCCCCGGGACTCAGACTTACAATGAGCAGTTCTTC. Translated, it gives CASSPGTQTYNEQFF. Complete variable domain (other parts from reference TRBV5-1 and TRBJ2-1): KAGVTQTPRYLIKTRGQQVTLSCSPISGHRSVSWYQQTPGQGLQFLFEYFSETQRNKGNFPGRFSGRQFSNSRSEMNVSTLELGDSALYLCASSPGTQTYNEQFFGPGTRLTVL.

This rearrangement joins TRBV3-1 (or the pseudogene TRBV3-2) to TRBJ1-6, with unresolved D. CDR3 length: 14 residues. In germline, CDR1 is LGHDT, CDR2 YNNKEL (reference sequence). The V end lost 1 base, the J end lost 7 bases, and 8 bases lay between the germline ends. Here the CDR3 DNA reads TGTGCCAGCAGCCAAGGGCCCGCAAATTCACCCCTCCACTTT. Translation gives CASSQGPANSPLHF.